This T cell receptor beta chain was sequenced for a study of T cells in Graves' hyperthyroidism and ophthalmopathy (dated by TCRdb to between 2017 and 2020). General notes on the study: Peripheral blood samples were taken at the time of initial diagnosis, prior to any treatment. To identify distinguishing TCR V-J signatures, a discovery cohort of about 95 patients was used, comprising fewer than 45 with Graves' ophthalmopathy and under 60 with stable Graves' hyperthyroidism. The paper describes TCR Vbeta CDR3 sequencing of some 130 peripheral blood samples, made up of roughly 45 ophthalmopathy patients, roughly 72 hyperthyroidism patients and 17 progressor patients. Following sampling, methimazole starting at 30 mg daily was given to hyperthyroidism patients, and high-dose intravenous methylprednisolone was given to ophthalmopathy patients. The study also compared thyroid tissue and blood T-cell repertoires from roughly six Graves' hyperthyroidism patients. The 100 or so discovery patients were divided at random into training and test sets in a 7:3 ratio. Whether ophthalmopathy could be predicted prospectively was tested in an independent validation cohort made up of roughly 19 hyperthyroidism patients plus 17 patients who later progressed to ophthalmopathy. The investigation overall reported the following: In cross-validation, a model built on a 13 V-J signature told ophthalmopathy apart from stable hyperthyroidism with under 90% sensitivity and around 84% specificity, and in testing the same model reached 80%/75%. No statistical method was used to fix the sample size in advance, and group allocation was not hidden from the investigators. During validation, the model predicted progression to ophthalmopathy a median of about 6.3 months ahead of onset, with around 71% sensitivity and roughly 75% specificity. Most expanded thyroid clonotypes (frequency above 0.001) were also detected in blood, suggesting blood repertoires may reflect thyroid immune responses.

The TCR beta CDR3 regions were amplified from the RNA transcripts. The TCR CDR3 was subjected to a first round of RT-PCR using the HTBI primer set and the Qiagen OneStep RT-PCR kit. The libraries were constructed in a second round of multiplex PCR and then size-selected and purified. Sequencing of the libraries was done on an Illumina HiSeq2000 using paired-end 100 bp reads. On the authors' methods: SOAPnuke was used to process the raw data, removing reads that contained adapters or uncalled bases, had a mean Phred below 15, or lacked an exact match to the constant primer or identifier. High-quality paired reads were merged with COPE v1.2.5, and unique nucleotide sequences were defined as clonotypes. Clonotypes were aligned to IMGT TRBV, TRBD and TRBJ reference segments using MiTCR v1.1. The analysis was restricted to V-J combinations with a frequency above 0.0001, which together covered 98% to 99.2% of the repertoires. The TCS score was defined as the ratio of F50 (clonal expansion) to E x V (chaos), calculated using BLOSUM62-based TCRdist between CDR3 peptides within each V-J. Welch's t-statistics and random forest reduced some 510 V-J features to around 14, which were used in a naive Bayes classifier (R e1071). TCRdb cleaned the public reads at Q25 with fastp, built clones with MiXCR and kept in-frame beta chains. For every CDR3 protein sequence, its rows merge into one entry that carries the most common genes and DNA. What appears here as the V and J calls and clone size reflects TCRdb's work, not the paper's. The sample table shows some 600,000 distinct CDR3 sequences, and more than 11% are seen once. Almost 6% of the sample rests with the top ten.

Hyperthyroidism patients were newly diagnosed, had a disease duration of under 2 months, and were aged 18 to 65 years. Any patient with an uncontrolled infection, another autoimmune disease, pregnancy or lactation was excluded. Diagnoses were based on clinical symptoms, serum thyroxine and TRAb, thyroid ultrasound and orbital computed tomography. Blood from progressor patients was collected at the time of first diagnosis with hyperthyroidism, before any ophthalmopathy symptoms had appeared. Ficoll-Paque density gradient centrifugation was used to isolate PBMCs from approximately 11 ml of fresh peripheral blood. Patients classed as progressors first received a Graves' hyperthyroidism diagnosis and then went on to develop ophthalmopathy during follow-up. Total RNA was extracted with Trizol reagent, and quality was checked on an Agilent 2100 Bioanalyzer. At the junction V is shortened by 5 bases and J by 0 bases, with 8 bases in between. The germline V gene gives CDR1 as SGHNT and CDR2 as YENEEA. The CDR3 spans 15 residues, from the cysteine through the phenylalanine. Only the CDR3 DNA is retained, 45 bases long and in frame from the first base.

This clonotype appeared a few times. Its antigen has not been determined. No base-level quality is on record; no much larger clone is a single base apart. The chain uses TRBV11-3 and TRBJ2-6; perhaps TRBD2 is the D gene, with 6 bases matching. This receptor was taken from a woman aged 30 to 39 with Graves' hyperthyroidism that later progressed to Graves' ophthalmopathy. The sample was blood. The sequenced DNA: TGTGCCAGCAGCAGGCGGGGCTCTGGGGCCAACGTCCTGACTTTC. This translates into CASSRRGSGANVLTF. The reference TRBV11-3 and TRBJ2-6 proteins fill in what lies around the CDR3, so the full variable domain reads EAGVVQSPRYKIIEKKQPVAFWCNPISGHNTLYWYLQNLGQGPELLIRYENEEAVDDSQLPKDRFSAERLKGVDSTLKIQPAELGDSAVYLCASSRRGSGANVLTFGAGSRLTVL.